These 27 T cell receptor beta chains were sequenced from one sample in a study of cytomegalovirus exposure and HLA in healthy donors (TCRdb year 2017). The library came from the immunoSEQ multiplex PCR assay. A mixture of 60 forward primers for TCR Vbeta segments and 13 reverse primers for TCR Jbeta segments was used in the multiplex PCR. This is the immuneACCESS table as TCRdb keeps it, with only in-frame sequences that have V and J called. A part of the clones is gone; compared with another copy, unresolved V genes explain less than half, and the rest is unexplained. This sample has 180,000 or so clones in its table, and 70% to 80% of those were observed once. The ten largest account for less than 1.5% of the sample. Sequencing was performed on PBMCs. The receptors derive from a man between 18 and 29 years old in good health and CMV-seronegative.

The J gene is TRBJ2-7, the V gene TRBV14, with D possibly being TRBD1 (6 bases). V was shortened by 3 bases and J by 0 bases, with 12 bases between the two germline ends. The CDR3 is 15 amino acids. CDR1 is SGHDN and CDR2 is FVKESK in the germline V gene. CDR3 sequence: CASSHQQGASYEQYF. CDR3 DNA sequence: TGTGCCAGCAGCCACCAACAGGGTGCCTCCTACGAGCAGTACTTC.

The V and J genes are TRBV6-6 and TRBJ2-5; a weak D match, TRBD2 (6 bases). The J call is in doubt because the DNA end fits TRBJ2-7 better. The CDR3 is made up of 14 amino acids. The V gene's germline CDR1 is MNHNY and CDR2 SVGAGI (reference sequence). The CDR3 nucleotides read TGTGCCAGCAGTGTCGCGGGGAGCTCCTACGAGCAGTACTTC. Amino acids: CASSVAGSSYEQYF.

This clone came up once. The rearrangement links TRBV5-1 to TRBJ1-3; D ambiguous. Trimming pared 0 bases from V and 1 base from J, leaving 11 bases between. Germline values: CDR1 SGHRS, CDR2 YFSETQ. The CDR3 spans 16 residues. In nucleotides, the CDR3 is TGCGCCAGCAGCTTGGGTCCGGGTTCTTCTGGAAACACCATATATTTT. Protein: CASSLGPGSSGNTIYF.

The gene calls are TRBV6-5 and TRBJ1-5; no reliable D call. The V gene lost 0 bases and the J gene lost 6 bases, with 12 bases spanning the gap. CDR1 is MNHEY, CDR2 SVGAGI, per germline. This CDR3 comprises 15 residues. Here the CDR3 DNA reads TGTGCCAGCAGTTACTCGCGGCCGAGCGGTCAGCCCCAGCATTTT. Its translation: CASSYSRPSGQPQHF.

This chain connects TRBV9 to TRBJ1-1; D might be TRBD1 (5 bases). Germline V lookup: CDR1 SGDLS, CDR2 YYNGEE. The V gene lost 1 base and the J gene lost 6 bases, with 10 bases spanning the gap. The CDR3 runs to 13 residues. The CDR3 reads CASSVFGGAEAFF. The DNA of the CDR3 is TGTGCCAGCAGCGTATTCGGGGGGGCTGAAGCTTTCTTT.

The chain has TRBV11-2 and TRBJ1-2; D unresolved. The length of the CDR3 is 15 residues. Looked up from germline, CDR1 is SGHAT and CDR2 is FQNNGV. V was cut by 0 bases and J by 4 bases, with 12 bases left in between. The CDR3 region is CASSLDPAVRYGYTF. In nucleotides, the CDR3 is TGTGCCAGCAGCTTAGATCCTGCGGTTCGCTATGGCTACACCTTC.

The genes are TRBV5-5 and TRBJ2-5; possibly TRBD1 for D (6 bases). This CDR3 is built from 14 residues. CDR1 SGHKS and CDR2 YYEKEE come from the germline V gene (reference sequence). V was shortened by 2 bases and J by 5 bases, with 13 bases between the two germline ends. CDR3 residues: CASSFEQGWETQYF. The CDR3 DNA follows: TGTGCCAGCAGCTTTGAACAGGGTTGGGAGACCCAGTACTTC.

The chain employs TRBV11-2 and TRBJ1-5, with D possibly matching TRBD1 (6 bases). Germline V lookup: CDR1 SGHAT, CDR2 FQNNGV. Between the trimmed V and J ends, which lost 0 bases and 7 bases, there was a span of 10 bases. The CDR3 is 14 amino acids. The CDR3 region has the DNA TGTGCCAGCAGCTTAGAACAGGGTGGGCAGCCCCAGCATTTT. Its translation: CASSLEQGGQPQHF.

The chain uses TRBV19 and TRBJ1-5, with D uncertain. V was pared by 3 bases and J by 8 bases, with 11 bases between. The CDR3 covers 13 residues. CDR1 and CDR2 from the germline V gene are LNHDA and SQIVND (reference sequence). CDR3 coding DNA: TGTGCCAGTAGTATGCTCTACGGGAAGCCCCAGCATTTT. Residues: CASSMLYGKPQHF.

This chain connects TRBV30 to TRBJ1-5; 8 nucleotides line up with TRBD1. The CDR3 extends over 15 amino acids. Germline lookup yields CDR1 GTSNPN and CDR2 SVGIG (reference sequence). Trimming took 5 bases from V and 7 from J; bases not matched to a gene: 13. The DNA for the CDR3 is TGTGCCTGGGGACCTGAGGACAGGGTAAAACAGCCCCAGCATTTT. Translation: CAWGPEDRVKQPQHF. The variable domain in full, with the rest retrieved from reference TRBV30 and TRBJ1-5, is SQTIHQWPATLVQPVGSPLSLECTVEGTSNPNLYWYRQAAGRGLQLLFYSVGIGQISSEVPQNLSASRPQDRQFILSSKKLLLSDSGFYLCAWGPEDRVKQPQHFGDGTRLSIL.

The DNA for the CDR3 is TGTGCCAGCAGCTTAGGGGCAGGGGGACAGGAGACCCAGTACTTC. Translation: CASSLGAGGQETQYF. The chain couples TRBV11-3 to TRBJ2-5; 7 nucleotides align to TRBD1. The CDR3 spans 15 residues. Germline values: CDR1 SGHNT, CDR2 YENEEA. The trim removed 1 base at V and 5 bases at J, leaving 7 bases unmatched.

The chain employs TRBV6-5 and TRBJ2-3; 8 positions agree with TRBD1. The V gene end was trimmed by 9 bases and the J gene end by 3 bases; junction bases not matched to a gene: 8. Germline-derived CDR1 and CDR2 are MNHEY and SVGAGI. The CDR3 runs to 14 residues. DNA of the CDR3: TGTGCCAGTAACGACAGGGGAATGACAGATACGCAGTATTTT. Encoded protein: CASNDRGMTDTQYF.

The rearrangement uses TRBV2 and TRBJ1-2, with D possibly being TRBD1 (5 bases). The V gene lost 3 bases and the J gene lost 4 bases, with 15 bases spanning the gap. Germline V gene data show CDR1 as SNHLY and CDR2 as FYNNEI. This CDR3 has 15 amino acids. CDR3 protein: CASSDRGRSSYGYTF. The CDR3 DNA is TGTGCCAGCAGTGATAGGGGCAGGAGTTCCTATGGCTACACCTTC.

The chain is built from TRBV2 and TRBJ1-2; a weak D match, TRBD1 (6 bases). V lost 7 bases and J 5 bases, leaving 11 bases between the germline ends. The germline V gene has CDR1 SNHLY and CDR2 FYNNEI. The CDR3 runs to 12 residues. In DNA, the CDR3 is TGTGCCAGCACCTTAAGGGGGTATGGCTACACCTTC. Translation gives CASTLRGYGYTF.

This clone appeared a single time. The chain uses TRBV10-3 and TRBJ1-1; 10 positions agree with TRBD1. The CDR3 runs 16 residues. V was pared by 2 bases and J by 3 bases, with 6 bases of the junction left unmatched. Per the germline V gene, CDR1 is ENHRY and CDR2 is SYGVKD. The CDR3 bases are TGTGCCATCAGTGAGGGGGACAGGGGCGCGTACACTGAAGCTTTCTTT. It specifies CAISEGDRGAYTEAFF.

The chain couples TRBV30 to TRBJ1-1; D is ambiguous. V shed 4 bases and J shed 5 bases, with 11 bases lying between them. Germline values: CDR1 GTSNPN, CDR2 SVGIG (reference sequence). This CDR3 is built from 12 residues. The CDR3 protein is CAWNPSGTEAFF. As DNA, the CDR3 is TGTGCCTGGAACCCATCGGGGACTGAAGCTTTCTTT.

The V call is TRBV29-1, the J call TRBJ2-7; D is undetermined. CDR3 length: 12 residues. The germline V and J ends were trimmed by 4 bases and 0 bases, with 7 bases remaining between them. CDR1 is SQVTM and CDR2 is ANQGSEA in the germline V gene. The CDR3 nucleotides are TGCAGCGTTGGCGTGAGCTCCTACGAGCAGTACTTC. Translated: CSVGVSSYEQYF.

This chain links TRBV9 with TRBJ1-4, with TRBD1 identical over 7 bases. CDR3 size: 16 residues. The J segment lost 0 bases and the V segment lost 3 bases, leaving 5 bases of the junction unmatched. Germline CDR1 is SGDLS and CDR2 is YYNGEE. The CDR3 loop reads CASSAGDRSTNEKLFF. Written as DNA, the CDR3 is TGTGCCAGCAGCGCGGGGGACAGATCAACTAATGAAAAACTGTTTTTT. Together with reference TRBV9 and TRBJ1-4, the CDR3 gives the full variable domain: DSGVTQTPKHLITATGQRVTLRCSPRSGDLSVYWYQQSLDQGLQFLIQYYNGEERAKGNILERFSAQQFPDLHSELNLSSLELGDSALYFCASSAGDRSTNEKLFFGSGTQLSVL.

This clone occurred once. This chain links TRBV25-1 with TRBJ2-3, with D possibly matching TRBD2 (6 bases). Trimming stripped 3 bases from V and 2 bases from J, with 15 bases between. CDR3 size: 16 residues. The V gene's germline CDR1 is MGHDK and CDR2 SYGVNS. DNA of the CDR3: TGTGCCAGCAGTGATCCACTAGCTGTGTTCACAGATACGCAGTATTTT. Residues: CASSDPLAVFTDTQYF.

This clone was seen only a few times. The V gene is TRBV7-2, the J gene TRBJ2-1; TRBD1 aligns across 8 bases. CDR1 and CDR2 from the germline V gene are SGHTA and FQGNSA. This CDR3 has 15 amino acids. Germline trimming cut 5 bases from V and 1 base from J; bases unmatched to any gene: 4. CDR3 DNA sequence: TGTGCCAGCAGCCCGGACAGGGCGTCCTACAATGAGCAGTTCTTC. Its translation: CASSPDRASYNEQFF.

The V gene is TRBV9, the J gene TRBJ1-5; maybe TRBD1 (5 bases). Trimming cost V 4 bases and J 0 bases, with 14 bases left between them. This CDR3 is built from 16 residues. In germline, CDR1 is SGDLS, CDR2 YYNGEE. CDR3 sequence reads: CASSRGPGNSNQPQHF. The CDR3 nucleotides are TGTGCCAGCAGCCGTGGACCAGGGAATAGCAATCAGCCCCAGCATTTT.

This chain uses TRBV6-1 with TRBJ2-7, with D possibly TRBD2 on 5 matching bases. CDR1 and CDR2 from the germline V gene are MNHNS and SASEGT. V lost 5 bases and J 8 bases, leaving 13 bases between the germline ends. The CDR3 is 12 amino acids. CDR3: CASSPRGVQQYF. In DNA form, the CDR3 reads TGTGCCAGCAGTCCCCGGGGTGTTCAGCAGTACTTC.

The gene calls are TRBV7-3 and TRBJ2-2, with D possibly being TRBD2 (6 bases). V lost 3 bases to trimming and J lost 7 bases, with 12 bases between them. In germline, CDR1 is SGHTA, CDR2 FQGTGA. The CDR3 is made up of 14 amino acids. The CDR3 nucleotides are TGTGCCAGCAGCTTGCTAGCGTGGGGCGGGGAGCTGTTTTTT. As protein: CASSLLAWGGELFF.

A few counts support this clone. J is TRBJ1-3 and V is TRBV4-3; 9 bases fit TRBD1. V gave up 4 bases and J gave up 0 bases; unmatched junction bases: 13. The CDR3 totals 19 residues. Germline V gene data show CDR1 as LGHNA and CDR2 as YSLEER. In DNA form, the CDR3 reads TGCGCCAGCAGCCTCTACGGACCGGACAGGGGCAACTCTGGAAACACCATATATTTT. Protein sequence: CASSLYGPDRGNSGNTIYF.

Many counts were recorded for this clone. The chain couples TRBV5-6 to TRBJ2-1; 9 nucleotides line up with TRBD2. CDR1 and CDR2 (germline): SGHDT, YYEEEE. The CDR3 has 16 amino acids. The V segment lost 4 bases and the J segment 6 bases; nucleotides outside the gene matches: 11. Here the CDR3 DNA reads TGTGCCAGCAGCCCCCCAGGAGCGGGAGGACTCAATGAGCAGTTCTTC. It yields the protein CASSPPGAGGLNEQFF.

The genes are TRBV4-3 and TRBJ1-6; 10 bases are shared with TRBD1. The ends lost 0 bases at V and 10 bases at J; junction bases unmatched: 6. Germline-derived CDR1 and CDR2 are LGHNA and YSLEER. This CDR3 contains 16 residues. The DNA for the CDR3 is TGCGCCAGCAGCCAAGACGCCGGGACAGGGGCCTCACCCCTCCACTTT. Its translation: CASSQDAGTGASPLHF.

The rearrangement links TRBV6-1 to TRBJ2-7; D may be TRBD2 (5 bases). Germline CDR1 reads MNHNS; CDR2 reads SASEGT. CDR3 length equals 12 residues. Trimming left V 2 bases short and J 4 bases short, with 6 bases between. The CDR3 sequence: CASSETGYEQYF. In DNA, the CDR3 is TGTGCCAGCAGTGAAACGGGATACGAGCAGTACTTC.